The 27 T cell receptor beta chains below come from one sample, sequenced in a study of CD8+CD57+ T cells in acquired aplastic anemia. CD8+CD57+ cell expansion had been shown by flow cytometry in patients chosen for sequencing. Genomic DNA templated the TCR beta VDJ and CDR3 profiling. TCRdb analysed the reads with MiXCR anew, one entry per CDR3 protein. The table includes approximately 250,000 distinct CDR3 sequences, about 80% detected once. Sequenced: sorted CD4+, CD8+, or CD8+CD57+ T cells (not recorded which) from PBMCs. Every receptor here comes from a human donor with aplastic anemia.

The CDR3 bases are TGTGCCAGCAGCTTCCTAGCGGGGAACTACGAGCAGTACTTC. Translation gives CASSFLAGNYEQYF. The rearrangement joins TRBV7-9 to TRBJ2-7, with 9 bases aligning to TRBD2. Germline CDR1 is SEHNR and CDR2 is FQNEAQ (reference sequence). V dropped 3 bases and J dropped 3; count of bases not matched to a gene: 3. The CDR3 runs to 14 residues. The variable domain in full, completed from reference TRBV7-9 and TRBJ2-7, reads DTGVSQNPRHKITKRGQNVTFRCDPISEHNRLYWYRQTLGQGPEFLTYFQNEAQLEKSRLLSDRFSAERPKGSFSTLEIQRTEQGDSAMYLCASSFLAGNYEQYFGPGTRLTVT.

To note about this clonotype: The junction does not match germline at one end; this may be a read error. The chain carries TRBV19 and TRBJ1-5, with TRBD1 as a possible D gene (5 bases). Germline V CDR1 and CDR2: LNHDA, SQIVND (reference sequence). The CDR3 spans 16 residues. CDR3 nucleotides: TGTGCCAGTAGTATAGCGGGGGGATCCTACAATGAGCCCCAGCATTTT. Protein sequence: CASSIAGGSYNEPQHF.

In regard to this clonotype: The junction departs from the called germline gene at one end, perhaps through a read error. The chain uses TRBV7-6 and TRBJ2-5; TRBD2 agrees at 8 bases. CDR1 SGHVS and CDR2 FNYEAQ come from the germline V gene. CDR3 length: 14 amino acids. The CDR3 DNA follows: TGTGCCAGCAGCTGGGGCTCGAGCGGGAGCAGCACAGATTTC. It codes for CASSWGSSGSSTDF.

Note on this clonotype: Lacking the conserved final phenylalanine or tryptophan, this CDR3 likely reflects a read error. It is unclear where the CDR3 begins or ends on the DNA, so no DNA is shown, and the CDR3 is as TCRdb lists it. The chain employs TRBV7-9 and TRBJ1-1. The CDR3 comprises 13 residues, both ends counted. Germline CDR1 reads SEHNR; CDR2 reads FQNEAQ (reference sequence). CDR3 sequence reads: CASSLDGLAGGNE.

A note on this clonotype: The germline gene is not matched at one end of the junction; a read error may be the cause. This chain connects TRBV15 to TRBJ2-3, with 7 bases aligning to TRBD1. Germline V gene sequence: CDR1 LNHNV, CDR2 YYDKDF (reference sequence). This CDR3 spans 15 amino acids. CDR3 coding DNA: TGTGCCACCAGCGGAGAGGGACAGAGCACAGATACGCAGTATTTT. Residues: CATSGEGQSTDTQYF. Looking up the rest from reference TRBV15 and TRBJ2-3 gives the full variable domain: DAMVIQNPRYQVTQFGKPVTLSCSQTLNHNVMYWYQQKSSQAPKLLFHYYDKDFNNEADTPDNFQSRRPNTSFCFLDIRSPGLGDTAMYLCATSGEGQSTDTQYFGPGTRLTVL.

V is TRBV20-1 and J is TRBJ2-5; either TRBD1 or TRBD2 may supply D (6 bases each). V was trimmed by 4 bases and J by 0 bases, leaving 12 bases between them. Germline-derived CDR1 and CDR2 are DFQATT and SNEGSKA (reference sequence). The CDR3 sequence is 14 residues long. The CDR3 sequence is CSAIGGRDQETQYF. The CDR3 DNA reads as TGCAGTGCTATCGGGGGCCGTGACCAAGAGACCCAGTACTTC.

For this clonotype: As the CDR3 is not closed by the conserved phenylalanine or tryptophan, this likely results from a read error. The limits of the CDR3 on the DNA are not certain, so only TCRdb's listed CDR3 is given. This chain's CDR3 is CASRTPGQGALAEQFG. The gene calls are TRBV24-1 and TRBJ2-7; TRBD1, as called in the table, went unchecked against the DNA. Germline V gene lookup returns CDR1 KGHDR and CDR2 SFDVKD. With termini counted, the CDR3 has 16 amino acids.

Points on this clonotype: The junction shows a germline mismatch at one end, possibly a read error. CDR3 nucleotide sequence: TGTGCCAGCAGCTCCCGGGTTACGGGTGGACAGTACTTCTTC. Translating gives CASSSRVTGGQYFF. The chain uses TRBV7-8 and TRBJ2-7; a possible D gene is TRBD1 (6 bases). The CDR3 is 14 amino acids. The germline V gene encodes CDR1 SGHVS and CDR2 FQNEAQ.

The chain uses TRBV4-1 and TRBJ1-4; 7 positions match TRBD1. The CDR3 totals 14 residues. The germline V gene has CDR1 MGHRA and CDR2 YSYEKL. Germline trimming cut 3 bases from V and 5 bases from J; bases unmatched to any gene: 3. CDR3 protein: CASSHLDRNEKLFF. As DNA, the CDR3 is TGCGCCAGCAGCCATCTGGACAGGAATGAAAAACTGTTTTTT.

The rearrangement joins TRBV19 to TRBJ1-6, with TRBD1 identical over 9 bases. The CDR3 has 14 amino acids. CDR1 LNHDA and CDR2 SQIVND come from the germline V gene (reference sequence). With 4 bases clipped from V and 7 bases from J, the junction kept 2 bases outside the gene matches. The CDR3 loop reads CASSTDRGNSPLHF. The DNA for the CDR3 is TGTGCCAGTAGTACCGACAGGGGGAATTCACCCCTCCACTTT.

The rearrangement uses TRBV7-8 and TRBJ2-7; 8 positions agree with TRBD2. This CDR3 has 18 amino acids. The V gene's germline CDR1 is SGHVS and CDR2 FQNEAQ. V shed 3 bases and J 4 bases; nucleotides not matched to a gene: 17. DNA of the CDR3: TGTGCCAGCAGCTTTGCGGGAGGCGCCGATACCCATTATTACGAGCAGTACGTC. It encodes CASSFAGGADTHYYEQYV.

Note on this clonotype: This CDR3 is missing its conserved last phenylalanine or tryptophan, likely due to a read error. It is unclear where the CDR3 begins or ends on the DNA, so no DNA is shown, and the CDR3 is as TCRdb lists it. This chain connects TRBV7-2 to TRBJ1-2. Germline V lookup: CDR1 SGHTA, CDR2 FQGNSA. The CDR3 totals 12 residues, both ends included. The CDR3 sequence: CASSLAGGADTH.

V usage is TRBV5-1 and J usage is TRBJ1-1; no definite D call. Germline CDR1 and CDR2: SGHRS and YFSETQ. V was cut by 4 bases and J by 5 bases, with 21 bases left in between. CDR3 length: 16 residues. The DNA for the CDR3 is TGCGCCAGCAGCCATTATTGGGCAGAGCCGAGGACTGAAGCTTTCTTT. Translation: CASSHYWAEPRTEAFF.

The chain uses TRBV5-1 and TRBJ1-4; no firm D call. CDR1 and CDR2 from the germline V gene are SGHRS and YFSETQ. V was clipped by 4 bases and J by 10 bases, with 17 bases between them. This CDR3 has 14 amino acids. The CDR3 loop is CASSPGTEGLKLFF. In DNA, the CDR3 is TGCGCCAGCAGCCCCGGCACTGAAGGTTTAAAACTGTTTTTT.

A remark on this clonotype: Because the CDR3's place on the DNA is in doubt, the DNA is left out and the CDR3 is given as listed by TCRdb. The rearrangement links TRBV7-2 to TRBJ2-5; TRBD2, as called in the table, went unchecked against the DNA. The germline CDR1 and CDR2 sequences are SGHTA and FQGNSA. Including both end residues, the CDR3 is 15 amino acids long. This CDR3 is CASSFGHGAEKLQHF.

Turning to this clonotype: It is likely a read error, because the conserved phenylalanine at the end of the CDR3 is missing. The DNA is left out, because the CDR3 cannot be placed on it with certainty; the CDR3 is given as TCRdb lists it. This chain joins TRBV7-8 and TRBJ2-3; TRBD2 is taken as the D call from the table, unchecked against the DNA. Both ends counted, the CDR3 spans 13 residues. Germline V gene data show CDR1 as SGHVS and CDR2 as FQNEAQ. This chain's CDR3 is CASGVAGGHDKYY.

The gene calls are TRBV7-8 and TRBJ1-1; D uncertain. The V end lost 0 bases, the J end lost 12 bases, and 20 bases lay between the germline ends. The CDR3 consists of 15 residues. CDR1 SGHVS and CDR2 FQNEAQ come from the germline V gene. The CDR3 protein is CASSLAGRRNTQSFF. In DNA form, the CDR3 reads TGTGCCAGCAGCTTAGCGGGAAGACGGAATACGCAGTCTTTCTTT.

CDR3 in amino acids: CASSWVAETQYF. CDR3 sequence (DNA): TGTGCCAGCAGCTGGGTTGCAGAGACCCAGTACTTC. V usage is TRBV7-8 and J usage is TRBJ2-5; no definite D call. The CDR3 has 12 amino acids. Trimming shortened V by 4 bases and J by 4 bases, and 7 bases separated the two germline ends. In germline, CDR1 is SGHVS, CDR2 FQNEAQ.

As to this clonotype: The junction differs from germline at one of its ends, possibly a read error. This chain uses TRBV7-9 with TRBJ1-2; no firm D call. The CDR3 spans 13 residues. Germline values: CDR1 SEHNR, CDR2 FQNEAQ (reference sequence). CDR3 sequence reads: CASSLGLASGYTF. For the CDR3, the DNA is TGCGCCAGCAGCCTAGGACTTGCAAGTGGCTACACCTTC.

The CDR3 reads CASSVKGAGEKQSFF. The CDR3 nucleotides are TGTGCCAGCAGCGTAAAAGGGGCAGGGGAAAAACAATCTTTCTTT. J is TRBJ1-1 and V is TRBV9; a weak D match, TRBD1 (6 bases). Per the germline V gene, CDR1 is SGDLS and CDR2 is YYNGEE. This CDR3 spans 15 amino acids. V lost 1 base to trimming and J lost 12 bases, with 22 bases between them.

The chain combines TRBV5-5 with TRBJ1-6; D uncertain. Trimming cost V 0 bases and J 7 bases, with 8 bases left between them. CDR1 SGHKS and CDR2 YYEKEE come from the germline V gene (reference sequence). The CDR3 loop spans 14 amino acids. The CDR3 DNA follows: TGTGCCAGCAGCTTGGGGAAGGGCAATTCACCCCTCCACTTT. Its translation is CASSLGKGNSPLHF.

In regard to this clonotype: One junction end disagrees with the germline gene, perhaps due to a read error. The chain couples TRBV15 to TRBJ2-4; tentative D call: TRBD2 (6 bases). Germline lookup yields CDR1 LNHNV and CDR2 YYDKDF (reference sequence). This CDR3 is built from 12 residues. The CDR3 DNA sequence: TGTGCCAGCAGCAGAGCTGGGAGGATTCAGTACTTC. This encodes CASSRAGRIQYF.

To note about this clonotype: The junction and the germline gene differ at one end; a read error may be behind it. This rearrangement joins TRBV9 to TRBJ2-3; TRBD2 aligns across 9 bases. Germline V gene lookup returns CDR1 SGDLS and CDR2 YYNGEE. The CDR3 is made up of 14 amino acids. The CDR3 DNA sequence: TGTGCCAGCAGCGTAGGTCGCGGGAGGGAATCGCAGAATTTT. This sequence encodes CASSVGRGRESQNF.

In the case of this clonotype: Compared with germline, one end of the junction differs, possibly owing to a read error. The rearrangement joins TRBV7-8 to TRBJ2-1, with a tentative D call TRBD2 (5 bases). Germline-derived CDR1 and CDR2 are SGHVS and FQNEAQ. The CDR3 runs to 14 residues. This chain's CDR3 is CASRLVGGPDEQFF. DNA for the CDR3: TGTGCCAGCAGGTTAGTAGGAGGTCCCGATGAGCAGTTTTTC.

The rearrangement uses TRBV6-6 and TRBJ1-6, with TRBD1 as a possible D gene (5 bases). The CDR3 length is 19 residues. Trimming left V 6 bases short and J 6 bases short, with 27 bases between. Germline V lookup: CDR1 MNHNY, CDR2 SVGAGI (reference sequence). The CDR3: CASSSWGSKMGRGNSPLHF. The CDR3, as DNA: TGTGCCAGCAGCTCATGGGGTTCGAAGATGGGGCGCGGTAATTCACCCCTCCACTTT.

V usage is TRBV7-2 and J usage is TRBJ2-5; perhaps TRBD2 as D (5 bases). This CDR3 is 16 amino acids long. Germline V gene data show CDR1 as SGHTA and CDR2 as FQGNSA. The germline V and J ends were trimmed by 5 bases and 10 bases, with 26 bases remaining between them. CDR3 in amino acids: CASSPAGGAVQEYQYF. In nucleotides, the CDR3 is TGTGCCAGCAGCCCTGCGGGCGGCGCGGTACAAGAGTACCAGTACTTC.

A note on this clonotype: The junction departs from germline at one end; a sequencing error may be responsible. The chain uses TRBV9 and TRBJ2-3; D remains unclear. The CDR3 covers 11 residues. The germline CDR1 and CDR2 sequences are SGDLS and YYNGEE. CDR3 DNA sequence: TGTGCCAGCAGCGTAGGGGATACGCGGTATTTT. This codes for CASSVGDTRYF. Drawing the rest from reference TRBV9 and TRBJ2-3, the complete variable domain is DSGVTQTPKHLITATGQRVTLRCSPRSGDLSVYWYQQSLDQGLQFLIQYYNGEERAKGNILERFSAQQFPDLHSELNLSSLELGDSALYFCASSVGDTRYFGPGTRLTVL.